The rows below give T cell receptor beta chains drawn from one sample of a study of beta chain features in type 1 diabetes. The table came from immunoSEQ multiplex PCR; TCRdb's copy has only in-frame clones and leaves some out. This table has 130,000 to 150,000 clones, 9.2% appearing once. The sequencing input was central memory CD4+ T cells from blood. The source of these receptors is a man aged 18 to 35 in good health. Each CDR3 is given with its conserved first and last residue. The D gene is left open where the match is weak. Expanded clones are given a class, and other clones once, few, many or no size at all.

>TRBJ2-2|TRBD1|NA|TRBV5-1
TGCGCCAGCAACGACAGGGGTTCCGGGGAGCTGTTTTTT
CASNDRGSGELFF
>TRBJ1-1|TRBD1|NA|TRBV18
TGTGCCAGCTCACCAGGGACAGGGGAGGCTGAAGCTTTCTTT
CASSPGTGEAEAFF
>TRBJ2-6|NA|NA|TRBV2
TGTGCCAGCAGTACCCGGGGGGCACCCATTTCTGGGGCCAACGTCCTGACTTTC
CASSTRGAPISGANVLTF
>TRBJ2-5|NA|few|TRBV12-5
TGTGCTAGTGGCCGGGACATACAAGAGACCCAGTACTTC
CASGRDIQETQYF
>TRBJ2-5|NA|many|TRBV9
TGTGCCAGCAGCGCAGAAGAGACCCAGTACTTC
CASSAEETQYF
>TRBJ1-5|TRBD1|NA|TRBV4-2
TGTGCCAGCAGCCAGGGACAGGGCAGGGGTCAGCCCCAGCATTTT
CASSQGQGRGQPQHF
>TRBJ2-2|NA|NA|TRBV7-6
TGTGCCAGCAGCTTAGAGAGGAGGGGGAACACCGGGGAGCTGTTTTTT
CASSLERRGNTGELFF
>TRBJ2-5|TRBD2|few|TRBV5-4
TGTGCCAGCAGCGCAGCGGGGGGACCCCAAGAGACCCAGTACTTC
CASSAAGGPQETQYF
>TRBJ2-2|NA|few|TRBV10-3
TGTGCCATCAGTGACCCACAGGGATCCGGGGAGCTGTTTTTT
CAISDPQGSGELFF
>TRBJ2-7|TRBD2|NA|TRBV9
TGTGCCAGCAGCGAGGGAGCGGGGGACATATACGAGCAGTACTTC
CASSEGAGDIYEQYF
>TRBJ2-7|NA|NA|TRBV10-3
TGTGCCATCAGTGAGGCCGGGGTCGAGCAGTACTTC
CAISEAGVEQYF
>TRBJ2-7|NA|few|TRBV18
TGTGCCAGCTCACCGGGTCAGGTCTACGAGCAGTACTTC
CASSPGQVYEQYF
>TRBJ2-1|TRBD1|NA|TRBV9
TGTGCCAGCAGCAACCGGGACAGGAGGTCTGATGAGCAGTTCTTC
CASSNRDRRSDEQFF
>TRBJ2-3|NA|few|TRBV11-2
TGTGCCAGCAGCCACACAGATACGCAGTATTTT
CASSHTDTQYF
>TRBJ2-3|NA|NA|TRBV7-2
TGTGCCAGCAGCTCTAGCACAGATACGCAGTATTTT
CASSSSTDTQYF
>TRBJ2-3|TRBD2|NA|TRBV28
TGTGCCAGCAGGTCCCGGGGGGGTAGCACAGATACGCAGTATTTT
CASRSRGGSTDTQYF
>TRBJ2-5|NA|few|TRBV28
TGTGCCAGCAGTGAGCAGGGTCTGGGAGGGACCCAGTACTTC
CASSEQGLGGTQYF
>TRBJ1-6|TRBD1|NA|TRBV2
TGTGCCAGCAGCGGCGGACAGGTCTTTAATTCACCCCTCCACTTT
CASSGGQVFNSPLHF
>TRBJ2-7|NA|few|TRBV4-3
TGCGCCAGCAGCCAAGCGGTGACCTACGAGCAGTACTTC
CASSQAVTYEQYF
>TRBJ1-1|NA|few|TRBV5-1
TGCGCCAGCAGCTTGGGACAGATTAGTTTGAACACTGAAGCTTTCTTT
CASSLGQISLNTEAFF
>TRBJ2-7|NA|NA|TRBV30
TGTGCCTGGATCGGGGTTGGTATTCACGAGCAGTACTTC
CAWIGVGIHEQYF
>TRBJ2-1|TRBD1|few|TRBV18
TGTGCCAGCTCGCCGGGACAGGTAAATGAGCAGTTCTTC
CASSPGQVNEQFF
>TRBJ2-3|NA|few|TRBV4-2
TGTGCCAGCAGCTCTGAGATCTCCCGGGATACGCAGTATTTT
CASSSEISRDTQYF
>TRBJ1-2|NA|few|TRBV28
TGTGCCAGCAGTTACGAAGAGTATGGCTACACCTTC
CASSYEEYGYTF
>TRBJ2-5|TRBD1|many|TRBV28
TGTGCCAGCAGTTCACAGACAGGGGGCGGAGAGACCCAGTACTTC
CASSSQTGGGETQYF
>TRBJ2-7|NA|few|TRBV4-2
TGTGCCAGCAGCTCCTGGCAGGGCTCCTCCGAGCAGTACTTC
CASSSWQGSSEQYF
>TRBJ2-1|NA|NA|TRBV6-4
TGTGCCAGCAGTGACTCGCGGGGCTCCTACAATGAGCAGTTCTTC
CASSDSRGSYNEQFF
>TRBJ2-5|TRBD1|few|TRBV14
TGTGCCAGCAGCCAAGCAGGGGGTTGGGAGACCCAGTACTTC
CASSQAGGWETQYF
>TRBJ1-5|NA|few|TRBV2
TGTGCCAGCATGTGGGGCGGTGGACAGCCCCAGCATTTT
CASMWGGGQPQHF
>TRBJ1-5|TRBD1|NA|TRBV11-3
TGTGCCAGCAGCTTAGAGGGACAGCCAAATCAGCCCCAGCATTTT
CASSLEGQPNQPQHF
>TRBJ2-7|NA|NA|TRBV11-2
TGTGCCAGCAGCTTCGCGGGTGGAGCGGGCGAGCAGTACTTC
CASSFAGGAGEQYF
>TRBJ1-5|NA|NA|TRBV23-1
TGCGCCAGCAGTCAATCGGGAAGTGGCGGGGGCGGTCAGCCCCAGCATTTT
CASSQSGSGGGGQPQHF
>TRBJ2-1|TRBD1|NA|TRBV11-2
TGTGCCAGCAGCTTCCGGGACAGGGCTTACAATGAGCAGTTCTTC
CASSFRDRAYNEQFF